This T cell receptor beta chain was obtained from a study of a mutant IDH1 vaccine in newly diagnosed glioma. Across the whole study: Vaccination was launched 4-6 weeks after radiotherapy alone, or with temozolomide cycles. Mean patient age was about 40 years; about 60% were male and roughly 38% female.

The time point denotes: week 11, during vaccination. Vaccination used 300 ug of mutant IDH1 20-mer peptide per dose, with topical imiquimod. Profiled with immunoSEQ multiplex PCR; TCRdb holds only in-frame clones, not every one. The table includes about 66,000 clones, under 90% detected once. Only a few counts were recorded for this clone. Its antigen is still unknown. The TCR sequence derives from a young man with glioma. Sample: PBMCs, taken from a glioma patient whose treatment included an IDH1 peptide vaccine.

For the CDR3, the DNA is TGTGCCAGCAGCTCCTGGGGGGGCCCGAACACTGAAGCTTTCTTT. It yields the protein CASSSWGGPNTEAFF. The V gene is TRBV5-6, the J gene TRBJ1-1; D possibly corresponds to TRBD1 (6 bases). The V and J ends lost 3 bases and 1 base respectively, with 13 bases between them. The CDR3 has 15 residues. CDR1 and CDR2 from the germline V gene are SGHDT and YYEEEE.